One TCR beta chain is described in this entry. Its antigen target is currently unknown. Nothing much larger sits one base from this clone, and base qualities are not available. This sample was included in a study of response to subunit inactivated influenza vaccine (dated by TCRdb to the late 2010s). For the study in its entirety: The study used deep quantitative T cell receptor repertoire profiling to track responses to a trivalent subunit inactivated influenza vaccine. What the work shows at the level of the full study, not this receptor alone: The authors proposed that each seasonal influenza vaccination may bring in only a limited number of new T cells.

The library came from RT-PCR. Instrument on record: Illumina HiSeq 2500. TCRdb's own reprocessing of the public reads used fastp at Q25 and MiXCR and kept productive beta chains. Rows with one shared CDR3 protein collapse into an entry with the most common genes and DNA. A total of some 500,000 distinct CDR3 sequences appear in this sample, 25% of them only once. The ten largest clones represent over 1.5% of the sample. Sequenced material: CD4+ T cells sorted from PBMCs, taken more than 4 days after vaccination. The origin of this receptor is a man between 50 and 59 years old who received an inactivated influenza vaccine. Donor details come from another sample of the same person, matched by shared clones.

The CDR3 region has the sequence CASSRRAGGNSPLHF. The sequenced DNA: TGTGCCAGCAGCAGGAGGGCAGGGGGGAATTCACCCCTCCACTTT. In this chain, TRBV5-8 is recombined with TRBJ1-6, and 7 junctional nucleotides match TRBD1. Spanning cysteine to phenylalanine, the CDR3 consists of 15 amino acids. This entry keeps only the CDR3 DNA: 45 bases, framed from base 1. V is cut back by 4 bases and J by 7 bases, with 8 bases in the junction unmatched. CDR1 and CDR2, per the germline V gene, are SGHTS and YDEGEE.